This T cell receptor (beta chain) was observed in a study of vaccination and CD4 T cells after COVID-19. Whole-study context: Cells were stimulated with overlapping spike peptides from SARS-CoV-2, HCoV-NL63, HCoV-OC43 and HCoV-229E.

Comment on this clonotype: Antigen unknown.

An Oncomine TCR Beta short-read assay was used to sequence the DNA from cultured CD4+ T cells. TCRdb processed the PCR reads anew with MiXCR; each CDR3 protein has one entry. The sample holds thousands of distinct CDR3 sequences, over 45% seen once. V shed 0 bases and J shed 4 bases, with 18 bases lying between them. The CDR3 length is 16 residues. Germline lookup yields CDR1 GTSNPN and CDR2 SVGIG (reference sequence). Treatment reported: roughly 11-day PBMC culture with coronavirus spike peptide pools or control peptides (ViraFEST assay). These CD4+ T cells came from an unexposed donor, sampled before the COVID-19 pandemic (2011-2018).

Sequenced material: CD4+ T cells from blood, cultured in vitro. The TCR comes from a human donor in good health. J is TRBJ1-1 and V is TRBV30; a weak D match, TRBD1 (5 bases). DNA of the CDR3: TGTGCCTGGAGTGTATGGGGGACGGGGTCGGGCACTGAAGCTTTCTTT. Translated: CAWSVWGTGSGTEAFF.